The 27 T cell receptor beta chains below were found in one sample sequenced in a study of T cells in Graves' hyperthyroidism and ophthalmopathy. TCR beta CDR3 region amplification was performed from RNA transcripts. The HTBI primer set drove a first-round RT-PCR of the TCR CDR3. TCRdb reprocessed the multiplex PCR reads with MiXCR, giving one entry per CDR3 protein. The sample consists of roughly 740,000 distinct CDR3 sequences, over 15% of them appearing once. The sample consisted of blood. Receptors originate from a man in his late teens or twenties with Graves' hyperthyroidism.

V usage is TRBV20-1 and J usage is TRBJ2-7; 8 bases align to TRBD1. V lost 3 bases and J lost 0; bases outside the gene matches: 13. Germline V gene lookup returns CDR1 DFQATT and CDR2 SNEGSKA (reference sequence). The CDR3 is 17 amino acids. This chain's CDR3 is CSARPGQDRSISYEQYF. The CDR3 nucleotides are TGCAGTGCTAGGCCGGGACAGGATCGCTCTATCTCCTACGAGCAGTACTTC.

This clonotype was recorded at least ten times. The chain joins TRBV7-8 to TRBJ2-1; 7 bases are a match to TRBD2. Germline CDR1 and CDR2: SGHVS and FQNEAQ. This CDR3 has 17 residues. The V gene end was trimmed by 5 bases and the J gene end by 4 bases; junction bases not matched to a gene: 14. This CDR3 is CASSPREAGVSYNEQFF. CDR3 nucleotides: TGTGCCAGCAGCCCCCGGGAGGCGGGAGTATCGTACAATGAGCAGTTCTTC.

Note on this clonotype: The junction and the germline gene differ at one end; a read error may be behind it. The V gene is TRBV27, the J gene TRBJ1-5; D gene unclear. Germline V lookup: CDR1 MNHEY, CDR2 SMNVEV (reference sequence). The CDR3 covers 13 residues. CDR3 amino acids: CVSSYKGSQPQHF. In DNA, the CDR3 is TGTGTCAGCAGTTATAAGGGAAGTCAGCCCCAGCATTTT.

At least ten counts were recorded for this clonotype. The chain recombines TRBV27 with TRBJ2-5; perhaps TRBD2 as D (5 bases). Germline CDR1 and CDR2: MNHEY and SMNVEV (reference sequence). V was pared by 5 bases and J by 5 bases, with 12 bases between. The CDR3 is 13 residues long. This CDR3 reads CASSPEGWETQYF. In DNA form, the CDR3 reads TGTGCCAGCAGTCCAGAGGGATGGGAGACCCAGTACTTC.

The chain joins TRBV29-1 to TRBJ1-1; possible D gene TRBD1, 5 bases. The germline V gene has CDR1 SQVTM and CDR2 ANQGSEA. This CDR3 has 14 residues. Trimming shortened V by 5 bases and J by 4 bases, and 17 bases separated the two germline ends. The CDR3 DNA follows: TGCAGCGTTACGGACTACCCGGGGGGCACTGAAGCTTTCTTT. It is translated as CSVTDYPGGTEAFF.

The J gene is TRBJ1-5, the V gene TRBV5-1; 7 bases agree with TRBD1. Germline V CDR1 and CDR2: SGHRS, YFSETQ. J was trimmed by 6 bases and V by 5 bases; bases with no gene match: 5. The CDR3 extends over 13 amino acids. Written as DNA, the CDR3 is TGCGCCAGCAGGAACAGGGGTGGTCAGCCCCAGCATTTT. Protein sequence: CASRNRGGQPQHF.

This clonotype was counted a few times. J is TRBJ1-3 and V is TRBV7-8; the D is unclear. CDR1 and CDR2 (germline): SGHVS, FQNEAQ. Trimming pared 5 bases from V and 4 bases from J, leaving 18 bases between. This CDR3 is 16 amino acids long. This CDR3 reads CASSRRSILSGNTIYF. DNA for the CDR3: TGTGCCAGCAGCCGACGGTCCATCCTGAGCGGAAACACCATATATTTT.

The V call is TRBV12-3 or TRBV12-4, the J call TRBJ2-2; D gene ambiguous. With 4 bases removed from V and 6 bases from J, the gap between germline ends came to 18 bases. The CDR3 runs 16 residues. The DNA for the CDR3 is TGTGCCAGCAGTTCCGCGGTGTGGGCCCTCGCCGGGGAGCTGTTTTTT. Translated, it gives CASSSAVWALAGELFF.

This clonotype appeared a few times. The chain has TRBV20-1 and TRBJ1-1, with D hard to call. This CDR3 is 16 amino acids long. Trimming pared 0 bases from V and 3 bases from J, leaving 17 bases between. Germline CDR1 and CDR2: DFQATT and SNEGSKA (reference sequence). The CDR3 DNA reads as TGCAGTGCTAGAGACGCACTTTGGTACGGGTACACTGAAGCTTTCTTT. It codes for CSARDALWYGYTEAFF.

This clonotype was picked up many times. This sequence joins TRBV29-1 and TRBJ1-2; no clear D gene. From germline, CDR1 is SQVTM and CDR2 ANQGSEA. Trimming removed 2 bases from V and 7 bases from J, with 11 bases in between. The CDR3 length is 12 residues. The CDR3 reads CSVEPEEVGYTF. The CDR3 nucleotides read TGCAGCGTTGAACCGGAGGAAGTTGGCTACACCTTC.

This clonotype was observed a few times. This CDR3 reads CASSVGGTALNEQFF. CDR3 DNA: TGTGCCAGCAGCGTGGGGGGGACAGCGCTCAATGAGCAGTTCTTC. This chain connects TRBV9 to TRBJ2-1; D assignment may be TRBD1 or TRBD2 (7 bases each). Trimming removed 2 bases at V and 6 bases at J, with 15 bases between. The CDR3 sequence is 15 residues long. Looked up from germline, CDR1 is SGDLS and CDR2 is YYNGEE.

This clonotype was seen ten or more times. The chain has TRBV6-1 and TRBJ2-6, with TRBD1 as a possible D gene (5 bases). CDR1 and CDR2 from the germline V gene are MNHNS and SASEGT. CDR3 length: 16 residues. Trimming removed 6 bases from V and 0 bases from J, with 12 bases in between. CDR3 nucleotide sequence: TGTGCCAGCAGGGACACAGTCCGCTCTGGGGCCAACGTCCTGACTTTC. It translates to CASRDTVRSGANVLTF.

Ten or more counts support this clonotype. The rearrangement uses TRBV28 and TRBJ2-5; 11 bases line up with TRBD2. Germline lookup yields CDR1 MDHEN and CDR2 SYDVKM. This CDR3 region has 18 residues. The J segment lost 1 base and the V segment lost 3 bases, leaving 10 bases of the junction unmatched. Here the CDR3 reads CASSFPSGTSGAQETQYF. The CDR3 nucleotides read TGTGCCAGCAGTTTCCCTTCCGGGACTAGCGGCGCCCAAGAGACCCAGTACTTC. Variable domain in full (rest from reference TRBV28 and TRBJ2-5): DVKVTQSSRYLVKRTGEKVFLECVQDMDHENMFWYRQDPGLGLRLIYFSYDVKMKEKGDIPEGYSVSREKKERFSLILESASTNQTSMYLCASSFPSGTSGAQETQYFGPGTRLLVL.

This clonotype was seen at least ten times. The chain combines TRBV11-2 with TRBJ2-7; 9 bases fit TRBD1. This CDR3 spans 17 amino acids. V lost 1 base and J lost 4; bases outside the gene matches: 11. The germline V gene has CDR1 SGHAT and CDR2 FQNNGV. CDR3 sequence reads: CASSLVGTGTGSYEQYF. The CDR3 nucleotides are TGTGCCAGCAGCTTAGTAGGGACCGGGACAGGGTCGTACGAGCAGTACTTC.

There are many counts of this clonotype. V and J are TRBV6-1 and TRBJ2-7; D possibly corresponds to TRBD1 (5 bases). V shed 3 bases and J shed 2 bases, with 14 bases lying between them. CDR1 is MNHNS and CDR2 is SASEGT in the germline V gene. CDR3 length: 15 residues. The CDR3 loop reads CASSDRSKGTYEQYF. Here the CDR3 DNA reads TGTGCCAGCAGTGATCGCAGCAAGGGGACCTACGAGCAGTACTTC.

The J gene is TRBJ1-5, the V gene TRBV10-3; weak D call: TRBD1 (6 bases). CDR1 is ENHRY, CDR2 SYGVKD, per germline. The germline V and J ends were trimmed by 0 bases and 0 bases, with 15 bases remaining between them. This CDR3 contains 18 residues. The CDR3 region has the DNA TGTGCCATCAGTGAGTCGACAGGCCCGGGATATAGCAATCAGCCCCAGCATTTT. As protein: CAISESTGPGYSNQPQHF.

This clonotype has just a few counts. V and J are TRBV9 and TRBJ1-5; D call uncertain. The germline CDR1 and CDR2 sequences are SGDLS and YYNGEE. The germline V and J ends were trimmed by 4 bases and 1 base, with 15 bases remaining between them. The CDR3 has 16 residues. The CDR3 nucleotides are TGTGCCAGCAGCCTCGGTAACCCAGAGAGCAATCAGCCCCAGCATTTT. This codes for CASSLGNPESNQPQHF.

This clonotype came up many times. This chain links TRBV12-3 or TRBV12-4 with TRBJ2-1; unclear D gene. The V end lost 3 bases, the J end lost 9 bases, and 9 bases lay between the germline ends. CDR3 length: 12 amino acids. CDR3 nucleotides: TGTGCCAGCAGTTTGCGTGGAATTGAGCAGTTCTTC. This translates into CASSLRGIEQFF.

This clonotype was counted a few times. The chain employs TRBV5-1 and TRBJ1-4; the D gene is possibly TRBD1 (6 bases). Germline CDR1 and CDR2: SGHRS and YFSETQ. This CDR3 is 14 amino acids long. Trimming left V 4 bases short and J 8 bases short, with 15 bases between. CDR3 protein: CASSLQGIREKLFF. The CDR3 DNA is TGCGCCAGCAGCCTCCAGGGGATTCGCGAAAAACTGTTTTTT.

CDR3 loop: CASSYSTSGQETQYF. The CDR3 coding sequence is TGTGCCAGCAGTTACTCGACTAGCGGGCAAGAGACCCAGTACTTC. V gene TRBV6-5 combines with J gene TRBJ2-5; 10 bases match TRBD2. Germline V gene data show CDR1 as MNHEY and CDR2 as SVGAGI. This CDR3 contains 15 residues. J was trimmed by 2 bases and V by 0 bases; bases with no gene match: 0.

On this clonotype: Given a much more abundant clone one base away, this may be a read error. V and J are TRBV7-2 and TRBJ1-4; possible D gene TRBD1, 6 bases. The CDR3 covers 16 residues. Germline CDR1 and CDR2: SGHTA and FQGNSA. In DNA form, the CDR3 reads TGTGCCAGCAGCTTAGGGGGTGGGACACCAAATGAAGAACTGTTTTTT. Residues: CASSLGGGTPNEELFF. The entire variable domain, with the rest obtained from reference TRBV7-2 and TRBJ1-4, is as follows: GAGVSQSPSNKVTEKGKDVELRCDPISGHTALYWYRQSLGQGLEFLIYFQGNSAPDKSGLPSDRFSAERTGGSVSTLTIQRTQQEDSAVYLCASSLGGGTPNEELFFGSGTQLSVL.

The table lists this clonotype with a few counts. V gene TRBV30 combines with J gene TRBJ2-1; D gene unclear. V was clipped by 2 bases and J by 7 bases, with 9 bases between them. The CDR3 is 12 amino acids. CDR1 is GTSNPN and CDR2 is SVGIG in the germline V gene (reference sequence). This CDR3 is CAWSYRPNEQFF. CDR3 coding DNA: TGTGCCTGGAGTTATCGTCCTAATGAGCAGTTCTTC.

V gene TRBV15 combines with J gene TRBJ1-1; maybe TRBD1 (5 bases). CDR1 is LNHNV and CDR2 is YYDKDF in the germline V gene (reference sequence). The germline V and J ends were trimmed by 5 bases and 1 base, with 20 bases remaining between them. The CDR3 is made up of 17 amino acids. The CDR3 nucleotides read TGTGCCACCAGCCACCCATTTCGGAGGGGACGGAACACTGAAGCTTTCTTT. Its protein is CATSHPFRRGRNTEAFF.

This clonotype was found a few times. This chain uses TRBV6-2 or TRBV6-3 with TRBJ2-2; D may be TRBD1 (6 bases). V shed 2 bases and J shed 2 bases, with 24 bases lying between them. In germline, CDR1 is MNHEY, CDR2 SVGEGT. The CDR3 loop spans 20 amino acids. CDR3 nucleotide sequence: TGTGCCAGCAGTTACCAACGTTATAGGGGGTTCGTACCCAACACCGGGGAGCTGTTTTTT. Amino acids: CASSYQRYRGFVPNTGELFF.

The chain carries TRBV12-3 or TRBV12-4 and TRBJ2-6, with a possible D match to TRBD1 (5 bases). The V end lost 2 bases, the J end lost 0 bases, and 11 bases lay between the germline ends. The CDR3 spans 17 residues. CDR3 DNA: TGTGCCAGCAGTTTAAGTGGACATAGCTCTGGGGCCAACGTCCTGACTTTC. As protein: CASSLSGHSSGANVLTF.

This clonotype was counted only a few times. The chain combines TRBV5-6 with TRBJ2-1; TRBD2 matches 15 bases. The CDR3 extends over 18 amino acids. V trimming: 4 bases; J trimming: 0 bases; junction bases outside the gene matches: 5. Germline values: CDR1 SGHDT, CDR2 YYEEEE. The CDR3 reads CASSQGTSGGSSYNEQFF. CDR3 in DNA: TGTGCCAGCAGCCAAGGGACTAGCGGGGGGAGCTCCTACAATGAGCAGTTCTTC.

This clonotype was detected only a few times. The chain combines TRBV28 with TRBJ2-2; 13 nucleotides agree with TRBD2. The J segment lost 5 bases and the V segment lost 4 bases, leaving 16 bases of the junction unmatched. The CDR3 has 20 residues. Germline V gene lookup returns CDR1 MDHEN and CDR2 SYDVKM. CDR3 DNA: TGTGCCAGCAGTTCCCGGTTTGTCGGACTAGCGGGAGAAAGGACCGGGGAGCTGTTTTTT. Encoded protein: CASSSRFVGLAGERTGELFF.